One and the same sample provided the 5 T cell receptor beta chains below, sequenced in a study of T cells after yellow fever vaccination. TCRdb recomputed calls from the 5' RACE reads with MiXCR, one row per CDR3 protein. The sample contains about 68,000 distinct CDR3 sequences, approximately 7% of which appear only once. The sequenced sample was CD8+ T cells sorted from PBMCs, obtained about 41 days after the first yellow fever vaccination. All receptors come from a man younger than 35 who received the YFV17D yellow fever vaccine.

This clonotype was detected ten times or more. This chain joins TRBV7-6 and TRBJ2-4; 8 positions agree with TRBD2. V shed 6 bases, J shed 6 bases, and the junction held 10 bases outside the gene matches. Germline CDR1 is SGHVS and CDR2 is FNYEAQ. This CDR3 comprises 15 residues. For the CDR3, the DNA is TGTGCCAGCAGTGATAGCGGGATGGGAACAAACATTCAGTACTTC. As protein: CASSDSGMGTNIQYF.

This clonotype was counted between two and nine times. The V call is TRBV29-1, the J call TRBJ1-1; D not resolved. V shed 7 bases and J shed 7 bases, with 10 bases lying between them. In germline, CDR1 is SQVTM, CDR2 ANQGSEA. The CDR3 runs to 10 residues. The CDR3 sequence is CSALRDEAFF. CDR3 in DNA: TGCAGCGCCCTTCGGGATGAAGCTTTCTTT.

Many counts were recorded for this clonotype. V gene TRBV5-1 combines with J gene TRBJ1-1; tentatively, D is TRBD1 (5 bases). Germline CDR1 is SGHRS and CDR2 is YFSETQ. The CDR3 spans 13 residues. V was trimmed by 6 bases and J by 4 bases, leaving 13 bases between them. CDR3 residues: CASKQTGTTEAFF. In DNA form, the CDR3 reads TGCGCCAGCAAACAGACCGGGACCACTGAAGCTTTCTTT.

CDR3 sequence reads: CASSLTLTGTSPTYEQYF. The CDR3 DNA reads TGCGCCAGCAGCTTAACCTTGACAGGGACGTCACCAACCTACGAGCAGTACTTC. V is TRBV5-1 and J is TRBJ2-7, with 7 bases matching TRBD1. The CDR3 extends over 18 amino acids. Germline values: CDR1 SGHRS, CDR2 YFSETQ. V shed 2 bases, J shed 2 bases, and the junction held 16 bases outside the gene matches. The full variable domain, completed using reference TRBV5-1 and TRBJ2-7, is KAGVTQTPRYLIKTRGQQVTLSCSPISGHRSVSWYQQTPGQGLQFLFEYFSETQRNKGNFPGRFSGRQFSNSRSEMNVSTLELGDSALYLCASSLTLTGTSPTYEQYFGPGTRLTVT.

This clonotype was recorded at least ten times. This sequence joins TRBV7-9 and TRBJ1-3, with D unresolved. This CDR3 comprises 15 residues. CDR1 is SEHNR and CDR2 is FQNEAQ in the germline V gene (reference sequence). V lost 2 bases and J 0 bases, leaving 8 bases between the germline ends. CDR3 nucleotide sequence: TGTGCCAGCAGCTTAAAGTCGAGCTCTGGAAACACCATATATTTT. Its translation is CASSLKSSSGNTIYF.